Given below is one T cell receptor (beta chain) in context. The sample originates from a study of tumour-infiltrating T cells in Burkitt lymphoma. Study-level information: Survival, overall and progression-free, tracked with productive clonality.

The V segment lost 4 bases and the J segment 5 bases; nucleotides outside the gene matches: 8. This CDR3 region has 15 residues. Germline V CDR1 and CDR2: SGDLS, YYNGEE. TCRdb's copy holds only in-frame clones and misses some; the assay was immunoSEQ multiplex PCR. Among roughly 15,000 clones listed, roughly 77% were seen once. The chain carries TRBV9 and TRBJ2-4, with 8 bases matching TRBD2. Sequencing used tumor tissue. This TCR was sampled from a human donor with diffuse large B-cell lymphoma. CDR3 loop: CASSPDSGIENIQYF. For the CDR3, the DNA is TGTGCCAGCAGCCCTGATAGCGGGATTGAAAACATTCAGTACTTC.